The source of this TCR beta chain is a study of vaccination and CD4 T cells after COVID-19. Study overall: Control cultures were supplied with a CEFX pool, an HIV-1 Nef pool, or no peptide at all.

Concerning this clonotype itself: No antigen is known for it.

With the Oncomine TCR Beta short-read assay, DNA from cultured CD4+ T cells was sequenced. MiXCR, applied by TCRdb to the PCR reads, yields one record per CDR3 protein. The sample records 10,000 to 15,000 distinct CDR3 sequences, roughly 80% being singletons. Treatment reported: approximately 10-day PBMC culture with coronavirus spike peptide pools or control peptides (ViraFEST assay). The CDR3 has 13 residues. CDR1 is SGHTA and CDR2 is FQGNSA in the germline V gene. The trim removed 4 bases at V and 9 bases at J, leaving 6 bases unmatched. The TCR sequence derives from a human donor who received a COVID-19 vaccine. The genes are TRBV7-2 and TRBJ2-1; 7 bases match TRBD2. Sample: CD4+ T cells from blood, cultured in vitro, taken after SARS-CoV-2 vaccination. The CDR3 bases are TGTGCCAGCAGCTCGGGACTATTTGGTGAGCAGTTCTTC. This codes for CASSSGLFGEQFF.